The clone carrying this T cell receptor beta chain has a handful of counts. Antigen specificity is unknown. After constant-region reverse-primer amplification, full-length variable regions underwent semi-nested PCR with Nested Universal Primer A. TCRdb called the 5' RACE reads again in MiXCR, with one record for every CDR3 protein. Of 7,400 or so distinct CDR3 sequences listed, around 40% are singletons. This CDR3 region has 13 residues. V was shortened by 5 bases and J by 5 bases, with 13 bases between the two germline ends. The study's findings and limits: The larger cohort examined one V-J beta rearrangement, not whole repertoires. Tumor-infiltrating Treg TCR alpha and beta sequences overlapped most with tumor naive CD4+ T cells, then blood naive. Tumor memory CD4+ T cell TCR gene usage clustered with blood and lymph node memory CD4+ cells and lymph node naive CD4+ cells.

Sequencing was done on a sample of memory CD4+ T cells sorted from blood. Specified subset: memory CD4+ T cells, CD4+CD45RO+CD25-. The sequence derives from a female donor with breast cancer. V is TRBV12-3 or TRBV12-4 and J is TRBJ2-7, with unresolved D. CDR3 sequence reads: CASSEFVLNEQYF. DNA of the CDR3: TGTGCCAGCAGTGAGTTTGTCTTAAACGAGCAGTACTTC.